This T cell receptor (beta chain) emerged from a study of T cell responses to AZD1222 COVID-19 vaccine. Study-wide findings and caveats: It was only 6 or 7 AZD1222 recipients who were seropositive at baseline.

Details on this clone: Its antigen remains unidentified.

Assay used: immunoSEQ multiplex PCR; TCRdb lists only in-frame clones, some missing. The sample consists of some 120,000 clones, 90% of them appearing once. The receptor was derived from an adult in good health. The sample consisted of peripheral blood, taken on day 0 of AZD1222 vaccination.

CDR3 region: CAWSKGMGEQYF. The CDR3 bases are TGTGCCTGGAGTAAGGGGATGGGCGAGCAGTACTTC. The genes are TRBV30 and TRBJ2-7, with a tentative D call TRBD1 (5 bases). V lost 2 bases and J lost 6, with 11 bases in between. The CDR3 covers 12 residues. Germline V gene sequence: CDR1 GTSNPN, CDR2 SVGIG (reference sequence).